This T cell receptor (beta chain) was captured by sequencing in a study of blood T cell repertoires in COVID-19. Study summary: Material from acute and convalescent COVID-19 was sourced from the United States, Italy and Spain. PBMCs, B-cell-depleted T cells, or T cells were the source of the cDNA or gDNA that made up the material.

In the source study's methods: Cell counts per sample came from amplifying reference gene primers. The data were produced by immunoSEQ multiplex PCR, yet TCRdb's version contains in-frame clones alone and is incomplete. The V and J calls and clone size were taken over from that table, and D and trimming were inferred from the DNA. The sample contains 200,000 or so clones, 84% of which appear only once. V lost 10 bases to trimming and J lost 4 bases, with 14 bases between them. Germline V gene lookup returns CDR1 ENHRY and CDR2 SYGVKD. CDR3 length: 12 amino acids. The table lists this clone with a count of one.

The chain is built from TRBV10-3 and TRBJ2-7; TRBD1 might be the D (6 bases). Sequencing input: peripheral blood. This TCR was recovered from a woman aged 55 to 70 with acute or convalescent COVID-19. The chain's CDR3 is CATTSDRYEQYF. CDR3 nucleotide sequence: TGTGCCACCACATCCGACAGGTACGAGCAGTACTTC.